Following are 6 T cell receptor beta chains from one sample sequenced in a study of vaccination and CD4 T cells after COVID-19. Their recognized antigens are unknown. Treatment indicated: approximately 11-day PBMC culture with coronavirus spike peptide pools or control peptides (ViraFEST assay). Researchers used the Oncomine TCR Beta short-read assay to sequence DNA from cultured CD4+ T cells. TCRdb passed the PCR reads through MiXCR, listing each CDR3 protein once. The sample includes about 9,200 distinct CDR3 sequences, about 50% of them seen just once. What was sequenced was CD4+ T cells from blood, cultured in vitro. The receptors shown here come from a human donor who had recovered from COVID-19.

This clonotype was counted between two and nine times. In nucleotides, the CDR3 is TGTGCCAGCAGACGGGGCGAACTGGCGGGCTACACCTTC. Translation gives CASRRGELAGYTF. The chain is built from TRBV6-2 or TRBV6-3 and TRBJ1-2; D might be TRBD1 (5 bases). V lost 6 bases and J 8 bases, leaving 16 bases between the germline ends. The CDR3 consists of 13 residues. Germline CDR1 and CDR2: MNHEY and SVGEGT.

The chain links TRBV7-8 to TRBJ2-7; 7 positions match TRBD2. This CDR3 spans 15 amino acids. With 6 bases clipped from V and 7 bases from J, the junction kept 15 bases outside the gene matches. CDR1 and CDR2 from the germline V gene are SGHVS and FQNEAQ. The CDR3 DNA is TGTGCCAGCAGACGAAGAGCCCTGACCGGGGGGGAGCAGTACTTC. Translating it yields CASRRRALTGGEQYF.

Within the sample, this clonotype is large (0.1 to 1%). The V and J genes are TRBV7-2 and TRBJ2-4; 13 bases map to TRBD2. CDR1 and CDR2 from the germline V gene are SGHTA and FQGNSA. V was clipped by 4 bases and J by 5 bases; unmatched bases: 8. This CDR3 has 17 residues. CDR3 loop: CASSSPRLAGGQNIQYF. The CDR3 nucleotides read TGTGCCAGCAGCTCACCTCGACTAGCGGGGGGCCAAAACATTCAGTACTTC. Based on the CDR3 plus reference TRBV7-2 and TRBJ2-4, the full variable domain is GAGVSQSPSNKVTEKGKDVELRCDPISGHTALYWYRQSLGQGLEFLIYFQGNSAPDKSGLPSDRFSAERTGGSVSTLTIQRTQQEDSAVYLCASSSPRLAGGQNIQYFGAGTRLSVL.

The chain uses TRBV6-2 or TRBV6-3 and TRBJ1-5, with D perhaps matching TRBD1 (5 bases). V was pared by 5 bases and J by 4 bases, with 15 bases between. Germline V CDR1 and CDR2: MNHEY, SVGEGT. The CDR3 is 15 amino acids. CDR3 loop: CASSEFDRSNQPQHF. The DNA for the CDR3 is TGTGCCAGCAGTGAATTCGACAGAAGTAATCAGCCCCAGCATTTT.

The chain uses TRBV15 and TRBJ2-2; D remains unclear. This CDR3 has 14 residues. The V gene lost 0 bases and the J gene lost 6 bases, with 8 bases spanning the gap. CDR1 and CDR2 from the germline V gene are LNHNV and YYDKDF (reference sequence). DNA for the CDR3: TGTGCCACCAGCAGAGATTTGGTGTCCGGGGAGCTGTTTTTT. Protein: CATSRDLVSGELFF.

This clonotype was seen a few times. The J gene is TRBJ1-2, the V gene TRBV20-1, with D possibly being TRBD1 (5 bases). The CDR3 consists of 11 residues. Germline lookup yields CDR1 DFQATT and CDR2 SNEGSKA (reference sequence). V lost 6 bases and J 8 bases, leaving 13 bases between the germline ends. DNA of the CDR3: TGCAGTGCCAGCGACAGTAGCGGCTACACCTTC. Translated: CSASDSSGYTF.